These 3 T cell receptor beta chains came from one sample sequenced in a study of cytomegalovirus exposure and HLA in healthy donors. A multiplex PCR was run with 60 Vbeta primers and 13 Jbeta primers. TCRdb's table, derived via immunoSEQ multiplex PCR, lists solely in-frame clones and lacks some. Altogether 130,000 to 150,000 clones are present, roughly 80% being singletons, with the ten largest covering 10% to 15%. Sequencing was done on a sample of PBMCs. These receptor sequences come from a man aged 40-50 years in good health and CMV-seropositive.

This clone was detected only a few times. This sequence joins TRBV4-1 and TRBJ1-2, with 9 bases matching TRBD1. From germline, CDR1 is MGHRA and CDR2 YSYEKL. There are 16 residues in the CDR3. V was pared by 0 bases and J by 5 bases, with 7 bases of the junction left unmatched. DNA of the CDR3: TGCGCCAGCAGCCAAGATGGGACAGGGAATCCGTATGGCTACACCTTC. The encoded protein is CASSQDGTGNPYGYTF.

The CDR3 DNA follows: TGTGCCAGCACTCTGGACGGGACAGGGATCTATGGCTACACCTTC. Its translation: CASTLDGTGIYGYTF. The chain combines TRBV6-5 with TRBJ1-2, with 9 bases that match TRBD1. The ends lost 7 bases at V and 4 bases at J; junction bases unmatched: 10. CDR3 size: 15 residues. The germline gives CDR1 MNHEY, CDR2 SVGAGI.

J is TRBJ2-2 and V is TRBV5-1, with 14 nucleotides matching TRBD2. Trimming took 8 bases from V and 6 from J; bases not matched to a gene: 12. Germline-derived CDR1 and CDR2 are SGHRS and YFSETQ. This CDR3 has 17 residues. CDR3 amino acids: CASDPGTSGSYAGELFF. The CDR3, as DNA: TGCGCCAGTGATCCGGGGACTAGCGGGAGTTATGCCGGGGAGCTGTTTTTT.